The source of this TCR beta chain is a study of T cells in Graves' hyperthyroidism and ophthalmopathy. Findings and caveats of the study: A 13 V-J model separated ophthalmopathy from stable hyperthyroidism. Before onset, ophthalmopathy was predicted by the model a median 6.5 months earlier.

Points on this clonotype: Antigen: not known. The conserved closing phenylalanine or tryptophan is absent in this CDR3, likely reflecting a read error.

Germline CDR1 is SGHTA and CDR2 is FQGNSA. Trimming took 3 bases from V and 2 from J, leaving 10 bases between them. The CDR3 runs to 14 residues. Amplification targeted TCR beta CDR3 regions from RNA transcripts. TCR CDR3 regions were first amplified by RT-PCR with HTBI primers. Each CDR3 protein gets one entry after TCRdb re-called the multiplex PCR reads with MiXCR. The sample includes over 700,000 distinct CDR3 sequences, around 38% of them seen just once. The patients, who ranged from 18 to 65 in age, presented with newly diagnosed hyperthyroidism lasting under 2 months. Reasons for excluding patients were uncontrolled infection, other autoimmune disease, pregnancy or lactation.

The chain uses TRBV7-2 and TRBJ1-1; no clear D gene. The receptor was isolated from a man younger than 35 with Graves' hyperthyroidism. Sequences were obtained from blood. The CDR3 is CASSFLGSNTEAFL. The CDR3 bases are TGTGCCAGCAGCTTTTTGGGCAGTAACACTGAAGCTTTCCTT.